The 4 T cell receptor beta chains listed next were all sequenced from one sample in a study of blood T cell repertoires in COVID-19. TCRdb's table, derived via immunoSEQ multiplex PCR, lists solely in-frame clones and lacks some. The top ten hold roughly 2% of the sample, which has 100,000 to 150,000 clones, 92% seen once. Material: peripheral blood. These receptors all come from a man aged 50 or older with COVID-19, enrolled during active disease.

The rearrangement joins TRBV2 to TRBJ2-2; 8 bases line up with TRBD2. CDR3 length equals 15 residues. Unmatched junction bases numbered 6, after V lost 9 bases and J lost 0 bases. The V gene's germline CDR1 is SNHLY and CDR2 FYNNEI. The CDR3 coding sequence is TGTGCCAGTAAGAGCGGGAGTGCGAACACCGGGGAGCTGTTTTTT. Encoded protein: CASKSGSANTGELFF. The full variable domain, in which reference TRBV2 and TRBJ2-2 provide the parts outside the CDR3, is EPEVTQTPSHQVTQMGQEVILRCVPISNHLYFYWYRQILGQKVEFLVSFYNNEISEKSEIFDDQFSVERPDGSNFTLKIRSTKLEDSAMYFCASKSGSANTGELFFGEGSRLTVL.

This chain connects TRBV18 to TRBJ2-5, with TRBD2 identical over 12 bases. V gave up 1 base and J gave up 4 bases; unmatched junction bases: 1. Germline V CDR1 and CDR2: KGHSH, LQKENI. This CDR3 has 15 residues. CDR3 loop: CASSPRGLAGETQYF. CDR3 sequence (DNA): TGTGCCAGCTCACCACGGGGACTAGCGGGAGAGACCCAGTACTTC.

This sequence joins TRBV28 and TRBJ1-2; 7 bases line up with TRBD1. The CDR3 runs 14 residues. Trimming removed 8 bases from V and 3 bases from J; junction bases left unmatched: 9. Germline loops: CDR1 MDHEN, CDR2 SYDVKM. The CDR3 spells CASGPGTGDYGYTF. The CDR3, as DNA: TGTGCCAGCGGCCCGGGTACAGGGGACTATGGCTACACCTTC.

This clone was observed a single time. V and J are TRBV7-3 and TRBJ1-4, with no clear D. This CDR3 region has 15 residues. In germline, CDR1 is SGHTA, CDR2 FQGTGA. V was shortened by 3 bases and J by 5 bases, with 13 bases between the two germline ends. The CDR3: CASSFRSVPNEKLFF. Written as DNA, the CDR3 is TGTGCCAGCAGCTTTCGGTCCGTTCCGAATGAAAAACTGTTTTTT. The whole variable domain, filled in from reference TRBV7-3 and TRBJ1-4, reads GAGVSQTPSNKVTEKGKYVELRCDPISGHTALYWYRQSLGQGPEFLIYFQGTGAADDSGLPNDRFFAVRPEGSVSTLKIQRTERGDSAVYLCASSFRSVPNEKLFFGSGTQLSVL.